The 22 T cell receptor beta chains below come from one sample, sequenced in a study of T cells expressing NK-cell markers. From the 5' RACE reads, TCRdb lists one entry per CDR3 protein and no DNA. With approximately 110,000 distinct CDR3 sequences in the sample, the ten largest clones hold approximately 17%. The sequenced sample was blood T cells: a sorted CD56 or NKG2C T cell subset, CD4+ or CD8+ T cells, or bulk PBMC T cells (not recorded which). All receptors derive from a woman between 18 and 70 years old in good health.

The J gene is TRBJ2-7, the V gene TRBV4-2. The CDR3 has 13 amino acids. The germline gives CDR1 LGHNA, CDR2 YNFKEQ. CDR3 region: CASSHFSGDEQYF.

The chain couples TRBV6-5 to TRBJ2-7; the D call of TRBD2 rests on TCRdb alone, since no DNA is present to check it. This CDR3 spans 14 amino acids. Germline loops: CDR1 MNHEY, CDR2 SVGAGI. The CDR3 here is CASSYGLVAYEQYF.

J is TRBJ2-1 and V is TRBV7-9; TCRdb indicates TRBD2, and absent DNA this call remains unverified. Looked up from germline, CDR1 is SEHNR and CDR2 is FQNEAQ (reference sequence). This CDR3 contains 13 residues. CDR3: CASSLRRDNEQFF.

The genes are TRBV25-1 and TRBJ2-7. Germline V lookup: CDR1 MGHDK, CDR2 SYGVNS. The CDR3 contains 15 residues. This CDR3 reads CASSEYRTASDEQYF.

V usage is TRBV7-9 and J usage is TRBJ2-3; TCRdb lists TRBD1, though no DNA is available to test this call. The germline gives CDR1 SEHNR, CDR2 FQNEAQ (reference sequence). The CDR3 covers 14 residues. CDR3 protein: CASTMTGASDTQYF.

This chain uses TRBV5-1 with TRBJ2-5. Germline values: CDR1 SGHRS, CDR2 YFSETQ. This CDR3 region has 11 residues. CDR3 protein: CASASQGTQYF. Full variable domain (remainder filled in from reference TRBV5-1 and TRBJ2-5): KAGVTQTPRYLIKTRGQQVTLSCSPISGHRSVSWYQQTPGQGLQFLFEYFSETQRNKGNFPGRFSGRQFSNSRSEMNVSTLELGDSALYLCASASQGTQYFGPGTRLLVL.

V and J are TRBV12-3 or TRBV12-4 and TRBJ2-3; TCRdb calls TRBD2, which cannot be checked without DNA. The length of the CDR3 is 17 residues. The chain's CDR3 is CASTLTSLAGVIDTQYF.

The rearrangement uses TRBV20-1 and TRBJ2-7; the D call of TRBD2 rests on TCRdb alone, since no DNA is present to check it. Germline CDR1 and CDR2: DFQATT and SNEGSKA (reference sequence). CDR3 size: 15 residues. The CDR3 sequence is CSAPSPSGPHYEQYF.

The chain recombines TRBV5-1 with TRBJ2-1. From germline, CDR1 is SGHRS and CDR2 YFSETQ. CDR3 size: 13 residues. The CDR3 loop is CASSSDGVNEQFF.

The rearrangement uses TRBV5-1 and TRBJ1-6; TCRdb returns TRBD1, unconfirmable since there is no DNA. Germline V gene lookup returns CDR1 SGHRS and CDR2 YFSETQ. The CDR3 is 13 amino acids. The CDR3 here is CASETGHSSPLHF.

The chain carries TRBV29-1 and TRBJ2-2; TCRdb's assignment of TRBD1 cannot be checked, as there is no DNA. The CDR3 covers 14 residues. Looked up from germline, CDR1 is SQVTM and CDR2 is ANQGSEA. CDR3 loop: CSVDFQGDTGELFF.

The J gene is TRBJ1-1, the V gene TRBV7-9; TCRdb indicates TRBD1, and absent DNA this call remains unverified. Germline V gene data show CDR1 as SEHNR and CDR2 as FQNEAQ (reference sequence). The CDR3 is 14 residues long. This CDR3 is CASSPRDRLTEAFF.

CDR3 loop: CASSRHKNTEAFF. The chain has TRBV7-2 and TRBJ1-1. The CDR3 covers 13 residues. Germline CDR1 SGHTA, CDR2 FQGNSA.

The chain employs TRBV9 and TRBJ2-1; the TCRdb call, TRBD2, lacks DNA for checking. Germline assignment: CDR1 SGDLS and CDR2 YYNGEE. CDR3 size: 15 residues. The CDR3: CASSVEGRPYNEQFF.

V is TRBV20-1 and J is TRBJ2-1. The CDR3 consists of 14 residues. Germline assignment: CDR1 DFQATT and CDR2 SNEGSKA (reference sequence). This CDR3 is CSARLEGDYNEQFF.

The CDR3 loop reads CASSSLAGGVNIQYF. J is TRBJ2-4 and V is TRBV13; absent DNA, TCRdb's TRBD2 call cannot be checked. The CDR3 has 15 amino acids. Per the germline V gene, CDR1 is PRHDT and CDR2 is FYEKMQ (reference sequence).

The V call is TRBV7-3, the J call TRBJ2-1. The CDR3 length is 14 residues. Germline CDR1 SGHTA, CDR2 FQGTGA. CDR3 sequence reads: CASSPFLGYNEQFF. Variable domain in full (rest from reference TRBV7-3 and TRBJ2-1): GAGVSQTPSNKVTEKGKYVELRCDPISGHTALYWYRQSLGQGPEFLIYFQGTGAADDSGLPNDRFFAVRPEGSVSTLKIQRTERGDSAVYLCASSPFLGYNEQFFGPGTRLTVL.

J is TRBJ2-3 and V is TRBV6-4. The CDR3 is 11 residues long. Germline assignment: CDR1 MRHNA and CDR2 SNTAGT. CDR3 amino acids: CASSDFDTQYF.

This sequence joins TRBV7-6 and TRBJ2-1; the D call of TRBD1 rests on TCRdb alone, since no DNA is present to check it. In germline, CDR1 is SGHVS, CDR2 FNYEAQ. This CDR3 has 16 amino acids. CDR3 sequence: CASSPFVGGAYNEQFF.

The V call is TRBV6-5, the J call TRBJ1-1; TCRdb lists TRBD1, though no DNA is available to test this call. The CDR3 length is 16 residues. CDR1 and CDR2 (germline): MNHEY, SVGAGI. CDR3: CASSYFGQGKGTEAFF.

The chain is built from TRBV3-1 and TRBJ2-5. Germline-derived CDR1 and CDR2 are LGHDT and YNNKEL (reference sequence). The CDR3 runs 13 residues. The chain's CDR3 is CASSQVLGETQYF.

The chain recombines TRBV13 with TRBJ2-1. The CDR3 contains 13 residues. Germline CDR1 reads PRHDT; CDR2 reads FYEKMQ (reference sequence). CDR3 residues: CAILSTDYNEQFF.